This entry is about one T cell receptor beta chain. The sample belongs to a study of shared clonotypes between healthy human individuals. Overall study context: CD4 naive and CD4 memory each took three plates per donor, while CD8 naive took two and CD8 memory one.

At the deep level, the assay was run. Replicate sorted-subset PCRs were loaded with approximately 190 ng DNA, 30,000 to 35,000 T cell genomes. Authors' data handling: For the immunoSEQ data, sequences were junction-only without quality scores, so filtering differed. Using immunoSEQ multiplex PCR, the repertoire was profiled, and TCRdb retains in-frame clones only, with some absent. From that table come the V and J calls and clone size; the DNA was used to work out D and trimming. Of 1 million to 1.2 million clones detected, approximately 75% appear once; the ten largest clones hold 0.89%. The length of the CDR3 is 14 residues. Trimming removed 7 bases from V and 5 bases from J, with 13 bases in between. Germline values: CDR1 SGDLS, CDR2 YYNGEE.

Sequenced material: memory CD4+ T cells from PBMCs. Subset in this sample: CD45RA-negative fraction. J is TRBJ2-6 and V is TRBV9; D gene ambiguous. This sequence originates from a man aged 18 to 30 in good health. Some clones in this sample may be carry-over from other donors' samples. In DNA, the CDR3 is TGTGCCAGCCTCAAACAAAGTCGGGCCAACGTCCTGACTTTC. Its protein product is CASLKQSRANVLTF.